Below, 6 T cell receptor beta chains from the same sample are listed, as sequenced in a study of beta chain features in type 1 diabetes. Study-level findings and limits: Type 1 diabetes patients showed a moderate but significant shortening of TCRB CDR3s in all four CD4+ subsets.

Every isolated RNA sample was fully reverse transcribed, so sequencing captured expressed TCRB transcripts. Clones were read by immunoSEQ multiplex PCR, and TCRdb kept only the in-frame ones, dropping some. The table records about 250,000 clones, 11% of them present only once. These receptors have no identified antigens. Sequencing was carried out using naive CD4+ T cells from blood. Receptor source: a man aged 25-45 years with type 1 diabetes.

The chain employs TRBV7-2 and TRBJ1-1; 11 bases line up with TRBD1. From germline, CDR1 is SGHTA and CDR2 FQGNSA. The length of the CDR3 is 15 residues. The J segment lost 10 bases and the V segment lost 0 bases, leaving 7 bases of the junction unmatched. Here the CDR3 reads CASSLAVGTGGRAFF. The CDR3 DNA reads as TGTGCCAGCAGCTTAGCAGTGGGGACAGGGGGTCGAGCTTTCTTT.

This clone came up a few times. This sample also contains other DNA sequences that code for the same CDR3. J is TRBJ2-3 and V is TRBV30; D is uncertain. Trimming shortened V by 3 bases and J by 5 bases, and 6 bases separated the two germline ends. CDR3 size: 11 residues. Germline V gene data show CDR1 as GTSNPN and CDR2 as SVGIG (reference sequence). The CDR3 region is CAWSGGDTQYF. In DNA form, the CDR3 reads TGTGCCTGGAGCGGCGGAGATACGCAGTATTTT.

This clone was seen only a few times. The CDR3 DNA sequence: TGTGCCAGCAGTTTAGGGGGGGGGCCAGGAGATACGCAGTATTTT. Protein: CASSLGGGPGDTQYF. This chain connects TRBV27 to TRBJ2-3; a weak D match, TRBD2 (7 bases). The germline V gene encodes CDR1 MNHEY and CDR2 SMNVEV (reference sequence). There are 15 residues in the CDR3. The V and J ends lost 2 bases and 5 bases respectively, with 14 bases between them.

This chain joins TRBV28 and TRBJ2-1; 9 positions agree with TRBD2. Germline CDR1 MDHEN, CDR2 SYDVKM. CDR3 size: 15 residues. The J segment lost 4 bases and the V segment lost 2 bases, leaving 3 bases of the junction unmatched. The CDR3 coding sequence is TGTGCCAGCAGTTTAGCGGGGGGGCCGTACAATGAGCAGTTCTTC. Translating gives CASSLAGGPYNEQFF.

This CDR3 reads CSVRAGTSSYNEQFF. CDR3 DNA: TGCAGCGTAAGGGCCGGGACTAGCTCCTACAATGAGCAGTTCTTC. The V gene is TRBV29-1, the J gene TRBJ2-1; 8 bases are a match to TRBD2. Germline V gene lookup returns CDR1 SQVTM and CDR2 ANQGSEA. The CDR3 sequence is 15 residues long. The trim removed 6 bases at V and 0 bases at J, leaving 7 bases unmatched.

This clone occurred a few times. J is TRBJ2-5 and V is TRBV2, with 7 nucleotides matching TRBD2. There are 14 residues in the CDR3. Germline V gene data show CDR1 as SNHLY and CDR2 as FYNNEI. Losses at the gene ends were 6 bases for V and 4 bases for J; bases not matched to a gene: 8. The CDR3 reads CASRTTGRGETQYF. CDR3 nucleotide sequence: TGTGCCAGCAGAACGACGGGGAGGGGAGAGACCCAGTACTTC.